This paragraph covers one T cell receptor beta chain sequence. These data belong to a study of blood T cell repertoires in COVID-19. About the study: Sites in the United States, Italy and Spain provided acute and convalescent COVID-19 samples. T cells, B-cell-depleted T cells, or PBMCs supplied cDNA or gDNA.

Under the authors' procedure: Reference gene primer amplification yielded estimated nucleated cell counts. Assay: immunoSEQ multiplex PCR; the TCRdb copy retains only in-frame clones and omits some. V and J calls plus clone size are reproduced from that table; the DNA served to infer D and trimming. The table shows some 300,000 clones, with around 88% occurring only once. CDR1 is MNHEY, CDR2 SVGAGI, per germline. With 6 bases removed from V and 6 bases from J, the gap between germline ends came to 14 bases. The CDR3 contains 13 residues. V and J are TRBV6-5 and TRBJ1-2, with D possibly being TRBD1 (5 bases). This receptor was obtained from a woman aged 25 to 39 who had recovered from COVID-19. Source material: peripheral blood. The CDR3 bases are TGTGCCAGCAGATTTCAGGGCAGTCATGGCTACACCTTC. Translating gives CASRFQGSHGYTF.